This T cell receptor beta chain comes out of a study of T-cell memory formation after mild COVID-19. Study observations and caveats: Clones that contracted from day 15 to 85 were balanced CD4/CD8, while later expanders leaned CD4+.

A remark on this clonotype: Its specificity is unknown.

TCR alpha and TCR beta cDNA libraries carrying sample barcodes and UMIs came from 5'RACE with constant-segment primers. TCRdb recomputed calls from the 5' RACE reads with MiXCR, one row per CDR3 protein. The table lists hundreds of thousands of distinct CDR3 sequences, around a quarter of them singletons. Trimming left V 1 base short and J 7 bases short, with 8 bases between. CDR1 and CDR2 from the germline V gene are MGHRA and YSYEKL. This CDR3 is built from 12 residues. Sample: PBMCs or a T cell subset sorted from them (not recorded which). The genes are TRBV4-1 and TRBJ2-7, with D unresolved. This clonotype was obtained from an adult woman who had mild COVID-19 (a few samples of this study predate the infection). Cell type and time point are not known. The CDR3: CASSQGGREQYF. The CDR3 bases are TGCGCCAGCAGCCAAGGTGGCAGAGAGCAGTACTTC.